Listed below are T cell receptor beta chains from one sample, sequenced in a study of cytomegalovirus exposure and HLA in healthy donors. Sequencing used immunoSEQ multiplex PCR; TCRdb keeps in-frame clones, though not all of them. The sample has around 140,000 clones; roughly three quarters are singletons. The sequenced sample was PBMCs. These receptors were collected from a male donor in good health and CMV-seronegative. CDR3s include the opening cysteine and the closing phenylalanine or tryptophan. Each record gives: V gene, clone size, J gene, D gene, CDR3 DNA, CDR3 protein. A D gene is named only where the DNA matches it firmly. Size is stated for part of the rows, as once, few or many counts, or as a class when the clone is expanded.

v_gene: TRBV7-2
abundance: .
j_gene: TRBJ2-7
d_gene: TRBD1
CDR3nt: TGTGCCAGCAGCTCGGGACAGGGGATCTACGAGCAGTACTTC
CDR3aa: CASSSGQGIYEQYF

v_gene: TRBV6-5
abundance: .
j_gene: TRBJ1-5
d_gene: .
CDR3nt: TGTGCCAGCAGACCTACAGGGAATAGCAATCAGCCCCAGCATTTT
CDR3aa: CASRPTGNSNQPQHF

v_gene: TRBV6-1
abundance: few
j_gene: TRBJ2-6
d_gene: TRBD1
CDR3nt: TGTGCCAGCATGCGACAGGGGTCTGGGGCCAACGTCCTGACTTTC
CDR3aa: CASMRQGSGANVLTF

v_gene: TRBV7-9
abundance: .
j_gene: TRBJ2-7
d_gene: TRBD1
CDR3nt: TGTGCCAGCAGCTTAGCTCCGGGACAGGGCGGGTACGAGCAGTACTTC
CDR3aa: CASSLAPGQGGYEQYF

v_gene: TRBV5-8
abundance: .
j_gene: TRBJ2-3
d_gene: TRBD2
CDR3nt: TGTGCCAGCAGCTTGGCCGGGGCTAGCGGGCCTATGGGGGGCACAGATACGCAGTATTTT
CDR3aa: CASSLAGASGPMGGTDTQYF

v_gene: TRBV5-1
abundance: .
j_gene: TRBJ2-1
d_gene: TRBD2
CDR3nt: TGCGCCAGCAGCTCACTAGCGGACAATGAGCAGTTCTTC
CDR3aa: CASSSLADNEQFF

v_gene: TRBV14
abundance: .
j_gene: TRBJ1-1
d_gene: TRBD1
CDR3nt: TGTGCCAGCAGTTACCGTTTGGGACAGGGGGCGAACACTGAAGCTTTCTTT
CDR3aa: CASSYRLGQGANTEAFF

v_gene: TRBV5-6
abundance: few
j_gene: TRBJ1-2
d_gene: .
CDR3nt: TGTGCCAGCAGCTTGCAGGGGAGAGACTATGGCTACACCTTC
CDR3aa: CASSLQGRDYGYTF

v_gene: TRBV19
abundance: .
j_gene: TRBJ1-5
d_gene: .
CDR3nt: TGTGCCAGTAGTATACCTCTTGCGGCATCCGATAGCAATCAGCCCCAGCATTTT
CDR3aa: CASSIPLAASDSNQPQHF

v_gene: TRBV30
abundance: .
j_gene: TRBJ1-5
d_gene: TRBD1
CDR3nt: TGTGCCTGGAGTGAATTTACAGGGGGACAGCCCCAGCATTTT
CDR3aa: CAWSEFTGGQPQHF

v_gene: TRBV6-5
abundance: .
j_gene: TRBJ1-3
d_gene: .
CDR3nt: TGTGCCAGCAGGACAGAGAGCTCTGGAAACACCATATATTTT
CDR3aa: CASRTESSGNTIYF

v_gene: TRBV4-3
abundance: once
j_gene: TRBJ2-3
d_gene: TRBD2
CDR3nt: TGCGCCAGCAGCCAGGGGGTGAGCGGGGTCACAGATACGCAGTATTTT
CDR3aa: CASSQGVSGVTDTQYF

v_gene: TRBV29-1
abundance: .
j_gene: TRBJ2-7
d_gene: .
CDR3nt: TGCAGCGTTGTAAATTCTCCAGGGGAGCAGTACTTC
CDR3aa: CSVVNSPGEQYF

v_gene: TRBV5-4
abundance: .
j_gene: TRBJ1-1
d_gene: TRBD1
CDR3nt: TGTGCCAGCAGCCTCGGACAGGGGCGCCCTAACACTGAAGCTTTCTTT
CDR3aa: CASSLGQGRPNTEAFF

v_gene: TRBV5-4
abundance: few
j_gene: TRBJ1-1
d_gene: TRBD1
CDR3nt: TGTGCCAGCGAAGGGGGCAACACTGAAGCTTTCTTT
CDR3aa: CASEGGNTEAFF

v_gene: TRBV7-3
abundance: once
j_gene: TRBJ2-2
d_gene: TRBD1
CDR3nt: TGTGCCAGCAGCAGACAGGGAAACACCGGGGAGCTGTTTTTT
CDR3aa: CASSRQGNTGELFF

v_gene: TRBV19
abundance: .
j_gene: TRBJ1-3
d_gene: .
CDR3nt: TGTGCCAGTAGTGGGGGGTCAGGGCTTGGAAACACCATATATTTT
CDR3aa: CASSGGSGLGNTIYF

v_gene: TRBV7-8
abundance: .
j_gene: TRBJ1-1
d_gene: .
CDR3nt: TGTGCCAGCAGCTTAGCGGCGACAGGACTGAACACTGAAGCTTTCTTT
CDR3aa: CASSLAATGLNTEAFF